The source of this TCR beta chain is a study of siplizumab effects on memory and regulatory T cells (dated by TCRdb to about 2019). Describing the broader study: The effect of the anti-CD2 antibody siplizumab on alloreactive T-cell subsets was examined in allogeneic mixed lymphocyte reactions constructed from human PBMCs. Results the study describes overall, beyond this receptor: Among mappable alloreactive CD4+ clones, an average Treg-derived fraction of 68.8% was observed with siplizumab, compared with less than 35% in control reactions. The cumulative frequency of alloreactive sequences that could be traced back to unstimulated CD4+ memory T cells was significantly reduced by siplizumab. No functional confirmation was obtained for the suppressive function of proliferating Tregs from siplizumab cultures. Unstimulated naive T cells appeared more diverse than memory T cells, and naive cells seemed to contribute substantially to the alloresponse. A naive or memory phenotype could not be assigned to roughly 80-97% of proliferating CD4+ or CD8+ clones. Sequences below about 10^-5 frequency were poorly captured, so only a minor fraction of alloreactive clones could be mapped to unstimulated subsets.

CDR1 and CDR2 are drawn from the germline V gene: SGHRS, YFSETQ. The CDR3, from cysteine to phenylalanine, totals 14 residues. Only the CDR3 DNA is retained, 42 bases long and in frame from the first base. Trimming at the junction amounts to 4 bases on V and 4 bases on J, and the germline ends lie 12 bases apart. Sorted unstimulated T cells and proliferating T cells recovered from mixed lymphocyte reactions underwent TCRbeta CDR3 sequencing. Fresh whole blood from fewer than 11 HLA-typed healthy donors was used as the source from which PBMCs were isolated. In the case of this clone: Its cognate antigen has yet to be identified. No base quality values were provided; no much bigger clone lies one nucleotide off.

The library was generated by the immunoSEQ multiplex PCR assay. Roughly 9.8 x 10^4 TCR templates per sample were assayed on the deep sequencing platform. Genomic DNA extracted from sorted T cells was the material used for TCRbeta CDR3 sequencing. In the authors' own workflow: The R programming language was used for clonal analysis of the TCRbeta CDR3 data. Comparing unstimulated samples against CFSE-low samples taken after the reaction was how alloreactive CD4+ and CD8+ clones were defined. Regulatory or non-regulatory origin of alloreactive CD4+ clones was assigned by matching sequences to the sorted unstimulated Treg and non-Treg repertoires. TCRdb stores this immuneACCESS table with in-frame sequences only. Part of the clones is absent; in the studies checked, under half of the shortfall reflects unresolved V genes, and no reason is known for the rest. V and J calls plus clone size are reproduced from that table; the DNA served to infer D and trimming. The sample table shows 90,000 to 110,000 clones, and 93% are seen once. The top ten hold 0.32% of the sample.

The chain is assembled from TRBV5-1 and TRBJ2-1; the D gene is possibly TRBD2, with 5 bases matching. The sequencing sample was made of CD4+ T cells sorted from blood. This TCR came from a human donor in good health. The nucleotides read TGCGCCAGCAGCCCCGCCGGGGATTACAATGAGCAGTTCTTC. It is translated as CASSPAGDYNEQFF.